A selection of T cell receptor beta chains follows, all from one sample in a study of CD8 T cells in Susac syndrome. Each CDR3 protein gets one entry after TCRdb re-called the immunoSEQ multiplex PCR reads with MiXCR. The sample yields a few hundred thousand distinct CDR3 sequences, approximately 95% seen once. Sequenced input: CD4+ T cells from PBMCs. These receptors originate from a human donor with multiple sclerosis. CDR3s include the opening cysteine and the closing phenylalanine or tryptophan. D genes are given only for firm matches. Not every row has a clone size; where given, it reads once, few, many or a size class.

D gene | J gene | clone size | V gene | CDR3 protein | CDR3 DNA
NA | TRBJ1-5 | NA | TRBV11-2 | CASSTWEDQPQHF | TGTGCCAGCAGCACCTGGGAGGATCAGCCCCAGCATTTT
NA | TRBJ1-1 | NA | TRBV29-1 | CSVAGTTEAFF | TGCAGCGTAGCCGGCACCACTGAAGCTTTCTTT
NA | TRBJ1-2 | NA | TRBV24-1 | CATSDGGPYGHGYTF | TGTGCCACCAGTGATGGCGGTCCTTATGGGCATGGCTACACCTTC
NA | TRBJ1-6 | NA | TRBV11-1 | CASSSDTDFVPLHF | TGTGCCAGCAGCTCCGATACCGACTTCGTTCCCCTCCACTTT
NA | TRBJ2-1 | NA | TRBV18 | CASSPVGSTGNEQFF | TGTGCCAGCTCACCGGTGGGGTCTACGGGCAATGAGCAGTTCTTC
NA | TRBJ2-5 | NA | TRBV6-1 | CANSEEETQYF | TGTGCCAACAGTGAGGAAGAGACCCAGTACTTC
NA | TRBJ2-5 | NA | TRBV9 | CASSTRSFAETQYF | TGTGCCAGCAGCACTCGTAGCTTCGCGGAGACCCAGTACTTC
NA | TRBJ2-5 | NA | TRBV29-1 | CSVESGGETQYF | TGCAGCGTTGAAAGCGGCGGGGAGACCCAGTACTTC
TRBD2 | TRBJ2-3 | NA | TRBV9 | CASSVLAEFTDTQYF | TGTGCCAGCAGCGTACTAGCGGAGTTCACAGATACGCAGTATTTT
TRBD2 | TRBJ2-2 | NA | TRBV29-1 | CSVDMAGERPNTGELFF | TGCAGCGTTGATATGGCGGGGGAAAGGCCGAACACCGGGGAGCTGTTTTTT
TRBD2 | TRBJ2-1 | NA | TRBV2 | CASSKRLADYNEQFF | TGTGCCAGCAGTAAGAGACTAGCGGACTACAATGAGCAGTTCTTC
NA | TRBJ1-5 | NA | TRBV12-3/TRBV12-4 | CASSFGFWDQPQHF | TGTGCCAGCAGTTTCGGGTTTTGGGATCAGCCCCAGCATTTT
TRBD1 | TRBJ2-3 | once | TRBV12-3/TRBV12-4 | CASSSVTGFTDTQYF | TGTGCCAGCAGCTCTGTGACAGGGTTCACAGATACGCAGTATTTT
NA | TRBJ1-5 | NA | TRBV15 | CATSRERDSSNQPQHF | TGTGCCACCAGCAGAGAGAGGGATAGCAGCAATCAGCCCCAGCATTTT
TRBD1 | TRBJ2-7 | NA | TRBV3-1 | CASSQGDRGDEQYF | TGTGCCAGCAGCCAAGGAGACAGGGGCGACGAGCAGTACTTC
TRBD1 | TRBJ2-4 | once | TRBV20-1 | CSARDSQGANIQYF | TGCAGTGCTAGAGATAGTCAGGGGGCGAACATTCAGTACTTC
NA | TRBJ1-2 | NA | TRBV30 | CAFPRGYYGYTF | TGTGCCTTCCCTCGGGGATACTATGGCTACACCTTC
TRBD1 | TRBJ1-2 | few | TRBV7-2 | CASSLGTGVYGYTF | TGTGCCAGCAGCTTAGGGACAGGGGTCTATGGCTACACCTTC
NA | TRBJ2-7 | NA | TRBV18 | CASSRGTPEVEQYF | TGTGCCAGCTCCCGAGGCACCCCCGAGGTCGAGCAGTACTTC
NA | TRBJ1-2 | NA | TRBV20-1 | CSAYVNYGYTF | TGCAGTGCATACGTTAACTATGGCTACACCTTC
NA | TRBJ1-2 | NA | TRBV20-1 | CSARAGPVDGYTF | TGCAGTGCTAGGGCCGGACCGGTCGATGGCTACACCTTC
NA | TRBJ1-2 | NA | TRBV7-2 | CASSLDPDSSYGYTF | TGTGCCAGCAGCTTAGATCCTGACTCGAGTTATGGCTACACCTTC
TRBD1 | TRBJ2-3 | NA | TRBV12-3/TRBV12-4 | CASSSDRVGTDTQYF | TGTGCCAGCAGTTCTGACAGGGTAGGCACAGATACGCAGTATTTT
NA | TRBJ1-1 | NA | TRBV27 | CASRGAPLGTEAFF | TGTGCCAGCCGCGGGGCACCTCTGGGAACTGAAGCTTTCTTT
NA | TRBJ2-1 | once | TRBV30 | CAYWSQRGSYNEQFF | TGTGCCTATTGGTCTCAAAGGGGTTCCTACAATGAGCAGTTCTTC
TRBD1 | TRBJ2-5 | once | TRBV30 | CAWSVRQGARVAGWETQYF | TGTGCCTGGAGTGTGCGACAGGGGGCGAGAGTCGCGGGGTGGGAGACCCAGTACTTC
TRBD1 | TRBJ1-1 | NA | TRBV12-5 | CASATDRATEAFF | TGTGCTAGTGCCACGGACAGGGCCACTGAAGCTTTCTTT
NA | TRBJ1-2 | NA | TRBV3-1 | CASSHREGYGYTF | TGTGCCAGCAGCCACCGGGAGGGCTATGGCTACACCTTC
NA | TRBJ2-1 | NA | TRBV3-1 | CASSQAWLAPNEQFF | TGTGCCAGCAGCCAAGCTTGGCTAGCACCCAATGAGCAGTTCTTC
NA | TRBJ2-7 | NA | TRBV29-1 | CSVEGRRGLGYEQYF | TGCAGCGTTGAAGGTCGCAGGGGTTTGGGCTACGAGCAGTACTTC
NA | TRBJ2-3 | NA | TRBV3-1 | CASSPDSTTDTQYF | TGTGCCAGCAGCCCTGACTCCACAACAGATACGCAGTATTTT
TRBD1 | TRBJ2-6 | NA | TRBV2 | CAGHGTGPPGANVLTF | TGTGCCGGTCACGGGACAGGGCCGCCTGGGGCCAACGTCCTGACTTTC
NA | TRBJ1-6 | NA | TRBV30 | CAWGDISSYNSPLHF | TGTGCCTGGGGGGACATAAGCTCCTATAATTCACCCCTCCACTTT
NA | TRBJ2-1 | NA | TRBV5-1 | CASSTPGGARRGGNEQFF | TGCGCCAGCAGCACGCCAGGGGGCGCCCGGCGGGGGGGCAATGAGCAGTTCTTC
TRBD1 | TRBJ1-2 | NA | TRBV7-9 | CASRPPGQGAGYTF | TGTGCCAGCAGACCACCGGGACAGGGGGCTGGCTACACCTTC
NA | TRBJ2-5 | once | TRBV10-3 | CAINSQGSPEETQYF | TGTGCCATCAACTCACAGGGTTCCCCCGAAGAGACCCAGTACTTC
NA | TRBJ1-6 | NA | TRBV19 | CASSPQGVVGSPLHF | TGTGCCAGTAGCCCACAGGGTGTGGTTGGCTCACCCCTCCACTTT
NA | TRBJ2-1 | NA | TRBV2 | CASRDNEQFF | TGTGCCAGCAGGGACAATGAGCAGTTCTTC
NA | TRBJ2-3 | NA | TRBV5-1 | CASTPLGVSTDTQYF | TGCGCCAGCACCCCCTTAGGGGTGAGCACAGATACGCAGTATTTT
NA | TRBJ2-7 | NA | TRBV19 | CASSGDLSSYEQYF | TGTGCCAGTAGTGGGGACCTCAGCTCCTACGAGCAGTACTTC
NA | TRBJ2-3 | once | TRBV20-1 | CSAHGGAGRSTDTQYF | TGCAGTGCTCATGGCGGGGCAGGCCGCAGCACAGATACGCAGTATTTT
TRBD2 | TRBJ2-4 | NA | TRBV2 | CASSATLANIQYF | TGTGCCAGCAGTGCCACACTAGCGAACATTCAGTACTTC
TRBD1 | TRBJ1-1 | NA | TRBV9 | CASSADRAISTEAFF | TGTGCCAGCAGCGCTGACAGGGCAATCTCCACTGAAGCTTTCTTT
TRBD2 | TRBJ2-5 | NA | TRBV5-1 | CASSLGTSGGITETQYF | TGCGCCAGCAGCTTGGGGACTAGCGGGGGGATTACGGAGACCCAGTACTTC
NA | TRBJ1-5 | NA | TRBV30 | CAWSLNSGQPQHF | TGTGCCTGGAGCTTGAACTCGGGTCAGCCCCAGCATTTT
NA | TRBJ2-5 | NA | TRBV12-3/TRBV12-4 | CASSWGQETQYF | TGTGCCAGCTCCTGGGGGCAAGAGACCCAGTACTTC
NA | TRBJ1-2 | few | TRBV20-1 | CSARITGNYGYTF | TGCAGTGCTAGGATCACAGGGAACTATGGCTACACCTTC
NA | TRBJ2-3 | NA | TRBV7-2 | CASSLNGGSRDTQYF | TGTGCCAGCAGCTTAAATGGAGGGTCCCGTGATACGCAGTATTTT
TRBD1 | TRBJ1-1 | once | TRBV3-1 | CASSPGQVEAFF | TGTGCCAGCAGCCCAGGACAGGTTGAAGCTTTCTTT
NA | TRBJ1-2 | NA | TRBV20-1 | CSARDIGGGYGYTF | TGCAGTGCTAGAGATATCGGCGGGGGCTATGGCTACACCTTC
NA | TRBJ2-7 | once | TRBV5-6 | CASSPRPSGEQYF | TGTGCCAGCAGCCCAAGGCCTTCCGGGGAGCAGTACTTC
TRBD2 | TRBJ2-3 | NA | TRBV4-1 | CASSQEPRLAGYTDTQYF | TGCGCCAGCAGCCAAGAACCCAGACTAGCGGGGTACACAGATACGCAGTATTTT
TRBD1 | TRBJ2-1 | NA | TRBV14 | CASSHKTGQNNEQFF | TGTGCCAGCAGCCACAAGACAGGGCAGAACAATGAGCAGTTCTTC
NA | TRBJ1-6 | NA | TRBV2 | CASSPLTGQTNSPLHF | TGTGCCAGCAGCCCCTTAACCGGACAGACGAATTCACCCCTCCACTTT
NA | TRBJ2-5 | NA | TRBV12-3/TRBV12-4 | CASSLAVGQETQYF | TGTGCCAGCAGTTTAGCGGTGGGACAAGAGACCCAGTACTTC